The rows below give T cell receptor beta chains drawn from one sample of a study of cytomegalovirus exposure and HLA in healthy donors. Profiled with immunoSEQ multiplex PCR; TCRdb holds only in-frame clones, not every one. The sample carries 55,000 to 70,000 clones, roughly 94% recorded once. Sequencing used PBMCs. The receptors were gathered from a man aged 18 to 30 in good health and CMV-seronegative. The CDR3 runs from the conserved cysteine through the conserved F or W. The order of the fields is clone size, CDR3 length, J gene, D gene, V gene, CDR3 DNA, CDR3 protein. D genes are given only for firm matches. Size is stated for part of the rows, as once, few or many counts, or as a class when the clone is expanded.

.	13	TRBJ1-2	TRBD1	TRBV6-5	TGTGCCAGCAGTGAACACAGGGGGGCTGGCTACACCTTC	CASSEHRGAGYTF
.	14	TRBJ1-4	TRBD1	TRBV5-1	TGCGCCAGCAGCCCTGTTACAGGGGACGAAAAACTGTTTTTT	CASSPVTGDEKLFF
.	15	TRBJ2-1	TRBD2	TRBV4-2	TGTGCCAGCAGCCCCCCAGCGGGGGTCTACAATGAGCAGTTCTTC	CASSPPAGVYNEQFF
.	14	TRBJ2-3	.	TRBV5-1	TGCGCCAGCAGCTTTAGCGGACCTACAGATACGCAGTATTTT	CASSFSGPTDTQYF
once	14	TRBJ2-3	TRBD1	TRBV5-1	TGCGCCAGCAGCCTGGACAGGGACACAGATACGCAGTATTTT	CASSLDRDTDTQYF
.	14	TRBJ2-7	.	TRBV7-2	TGTGCCAGCAGCATGACAGGTTCCTCCTACGAGCAGTACTTC	CASSMTGSSYEQYF
.	15	TRBJ2-7	TRBD2	TRBV7-2	TGTGCCAGCAGGAAAACCAGCGGGATTTCCTACGAGCAGTACTTC	CASRKTSGISYEQYF
.	16	TRBJ2-7	.	TRBV10-3	TGTGCCATCAGGGCTTACCCGATTGGCAGGGGCCTCGAGCAGTACTTC	CAIRAYPIGRGLEQYF
.	14	TRBJ1-5	.	TRBV19	TGTGCCAGTAGTATAGTCGGAGGGGCCCAGCCCCAGCATTTT	CASSIVGGAQPQHF
.	14	TRBJ1-1	TRBD1	TRBV9	TGTGCCAGCAGCGTCACAGGGGGTGGTACTGAAGCTTTCTTT	CASSVTGGGTEAFF
.	11	TRBJ2-7	.	TRBV5-1	TGCGCCAGCAGTATGAGCAACGAGCAGTACTTC	CASSMSNEQYF
.	15	TRBJ2-3	.	TRBV30	TGTGCCTGGAGTAAAACAGGTGGGGCCCCAGATACGCAGTATTTT	CAWSKTGGAPDTQYF
.	14	TRBJ2-7	.	TRBV5-1	TGCGCCAGCAGCTTGGGACAGGTAGGCTACGAGCAGTACTTC	CASSLGQVGYEQYF
.	18	TRBJ2-6	TRBD2	TRBV4-3	TGCGCCAGCAGCCAAAGGTGGAGCGGGGACTCTGGGGCCAACGTCCTGACTTTC	CASSQRWSGDSGANVLTF
.	13	TRBJ2-1	TRBD2	TRBV7-2	TGTGCCAGCAGCCCACTAGCGGGAGGAGGTCGGTTCTTC	CASSPLAGGGRFF
once	15	TRBJ2-1	TRBD1	TRBV12-5	TGTGCTAGTGGTTCTAACATCCCTATGACAGGGGAGCAGTTCTTC	CASGSNIPMTGEQFF
.	12	TRBJ2-5	TRBD1	TRBV30	TGTGCCAGCCCCGGACAGGCAGGGACCCAGTACTTC	CASPGQAGTQYF
.	14	TRBJ2-5	TRBD1	TRBV28	TGTGCCAGCAGTCCCCCGGACAGGGCGGAGACCCAGTACTTC	CASSPPDRAETQYF
.	13	TRBJ2-2	.	TRBV6-5	TGTGCCAGCAGTTACTCCCGTACCGGGGAGCTGTTTTTT	CASSYSRTGELFF
.	18	TRBJ2-7	.	TRBV7-6	TGTGCCAGCAGCTTAGCGGCCGGGGGCGGGAGCTACTCCTACGAGCAGTACTTC	CASSLAAGGGSYSYEQYF
.	15	TRBJ1-1	TRBD1	TRBV28	TGTGCCAGCAGTTTGTACAGGACAGGGGACACTGAAGCTTTCTTT	CASSLYRTGDTEAFF
.	11	TRBJ1-2	.	TRBV7-9	TGTGCCAGCAGCGAACAGGGAGGCTACACCTTC	CASSEQGGYTF
.	14	TRBJ1-3	.	TRBV6-1	TGTGCCAGCAGTGAAGCCCAGGAAGTGGACACCATATATTTT	CASSEAQEVDTIYF
.	17	TRBJ2-1	TRBD2	TRBV2	TGTGCCAGCAGCGCCGGACTAGCGGGCAGTCCGGACAATGAGCAGTTCTTC	CASSAGLAGSPDNEQFF
.	15	TRBJ2-7	TRBD1	TRBV10-2	TGCGCCAGCAGCGTAGGACAGGGGCCCACCTACGAGCAGTACTTC	CASSVGQGPTYEQYF
.	15	TRBJ2-1	TRBD2	TRBV28	TGTGCCAGCAGTTTAGGCGGGAGGCCCTCCAATGAGCAGTTCTTC	CASSLGGRPSNEQFF
.	13	TRBJ1-5	TRBD1	TRBV29-1	TGCAGCGCCGGGACAGGGGATAGTCAGCCCCAGCATTTT	CSAGTGDSQPQHF
.	15	TRBJ1-1	.	TRBV7-8	TGTGCCAGCAGCTTCGCGGGACGGATGAACACTGAAGCTTTCTTT	CASSFAGRMNTEAFF
once	15	TRBJ1-1	.	TRBV11-3	TGTGCCAGCAGCCCTAAGGAGTCCCTAAAATCTGAAGCTTTCTTT	CASSPKESLKSEAFF
.	14	TRBJ2-1	TRBD1	TRBV28	TGTGCCAGTATAGGGACAGGGCGGATCAATGAGCAGTTCTTC	CASIGTGRINEQFF
.	15	TRBJ2-2	.	TRBV10-1	TGCGCCAGCAGTGAGCTCTCGAGCGGAGCCGGGGAGCTGTTTTTT	CASSELSSGAGELFF
.	14	TRBJ2-7	TRBD2	TRBV2	TGTGCCAGCAGTGATAGCGGGAGGGTTTACGAGCAGTACTTC	CASSDSGRVYEQYF
once	11	TRBJ1-2	.	TRBV20-1	TGCAGTGCGTACACAGGGTATGGCTACACCTTC	CSAYTGYGYTF
.	16	TRBJ1-2	TRBD1	TRBV27	TGTGCCAGCAAAGGGGCCTCGGGACAGCCCATCTATGGCTACACCTTC	CASKGASGQPIYGYTF
.	14	TRBJ2-7	TRBD1	TRBV27	TGTGCCAGCAGTTTCCAGACAGGGGCGGACGAGCAGTACTTC	CASSFQTGADEQYF
.	13	TRBJ1-2	TRBD1	TRBV27	TGTGCCAGCAGTTTAAGACAGGGCTATGGCTACACCTTC	CASSLRQGYGYTF
.	14	TRBJ2-7	TRBD2	TRBV28	TGTGCCAGCAGTCTCCGGGGGGGGACCTACGAGCAGTACTTC	CASSLRGGTYEQYF
.	16	TRBJ2-7	.	TRBV5-5	TGTGCCAGCAGCTTGGGCCCAGGGGTCAGCTCCTACGAGCAGTACTTC	CASSLGPGVSSYEQYF
.	19	TRBJ1-1	TRBD1	TRBV7-9	TGTGCCAGCAGCCAAGCTTACTATCAACGACAGGGGGCAGACACTGAAGCTTTCTTT	CASSQAYYQRQGADTEAFF
.	12	TRBJ2-3	.	TRBV11-3	TGTGCCAGCAGCTCTAGCACAGATACGCAGTATTTT	CASSSSTDTQYF
.	14	TRBJ1-1	TRBD1	TRBV11-2	TGTGCCAGCAGCATGGACAGGGCGAACACTGAAGCTTTCTTT	CASSMDRANTEAFF
.	17	TRBJ2-3	.	TRBV11-2	TGTGCCAGCAGCTTAAAGACGGGGGGCCTAAGCACAGATACGCAGTATTTT	CASSLKTGGLSTDTQYF
.	14	TRBJ2-2	.	TRBV5-4	TGTGCCAGCAGAGACGGGAGAGACACCGGGGAGCTGTTTTTT	CASRDGRDTGELFF
once	13	TRBJ2-2	TRBD2	TRBV27	TGTGCCAGCAGTAGGGAGGGTCCGGGGGAGCTGTTTTTT	CASSREGPGELFF
.	14	TRBJ2-7	TRBD1	TRBV6-5	TGTGCCAGCAGTCTGGGGGACAGGGGCACCGAGCAGTACTTC	CASSLGDRGTEQYF
.	15	TRBJ2-3	.	TRBV10-3	TGTGCCATTACCACCGGCGCGGGGAGAGTGGATACGCAGTATTTT	CAITTGAGRVDTQYF
.	16	TRBJ2-7	TRBD1	TRBV5-1	TGCGCCAGCAGCTTGGCGGGGACAGGGAGTCTTTACGAGCAGTACTTC	CASSLAGTGSLYEQYF
.	19	TRBJ2-1	.	TRBV6-1	TGTGCCAGCAGTGAAGGCTCTATCGGTGGAGAGAGCTCCTACAATGAGCAGTTCTTC	CASSEGSIGGESSYNEQFF
.	15	TRBJ1-1	.	TRBV19	TGTGCCAGTAGTATTCCCCCGCAGGGAAGGACTGAAGCTTTCTTT	CASSIPPQGRTEAFF
.	15	TRBJ1-1	.	TRBV28	TGTGCCAGCAGTTTAGGGGGCCGAAGGGACACTGAAGCTTTCTTT	CASSLGGRRDTEAFF
.	14	TRBJ1-1	TRBD1	TRBV30	TGTGCCTGGAGTGTACCAAGACAGGGACTTACAGCTTTCTTT	CAWSVPRQGLTAFF
.	14	TRBJ1-4	.	TRBV27	TGTGCCAGCAGTTTAGGCAGTGAGGGTGAAAAACTGTTTTTT	CASSLGSEGEKLFF
.	15	TRBJ1-5	.	TRBV11-2	TGTGCCAGCAGCCCTTCTTGGGGGGTGGACCAGCCCCAGCATTTT	CASSPSWGVDQPQHF
.	17	TRBJ2-5	TRBD1	TRBV7-2	TGTGCCAGCAGCTTAGGGCCGGGACAGGGTTATTCAGGGACCCAGTACTTC	CASSLGPGQGYSGTQYF
.	15	TRBJ2-2	TRBD2	TRBV11-2	TGTGCCAGCAGCCGAGGACTAGCGGGCACCGGGGAGCTGTTTTTT	CASSRGLAGTGELFF
.	19	TRBJ2-1	.	TRBV7-9	TGTGCCAGCAGCCTCACAGGGGGATATCGGACTAGCGAGCACAATGAGCAGTTCTTC	CASSLTGGYRTSEHNEQFF
.	16	TRBJ1-1	TRBD1	TRBV28	TGTGCCAGCAGCCATTCCGGGACAGGGGTCGGCACTGAAGCTTTCTTT	CASSHSGTGVGTEAFF
.	17	TRBJ2-7	.	TRBV10-3	TGTGCCATCAGTGGTCTGTATGATAGTCCTACCTCTTTGGAGCAGTACTTC	CAISGLYDSPTSLEQYF
.	15	TRBJ2-1	TRBD2	TRBV27	TGTGCCAGCAGTTTGTCGGGACTAGATTATCATGAGCAGTTCTTC	CASSLSGLDYHEQFF
.	15	TRBJ2-3	.	TRBV11-2	TGTGCCAGCAGCTCTTGGGGCAGGGAGGCAGATACGCAGTATTTT	CASSSWGREADTQYF